This is a list of T cell receptor beta chains from one sample in a study of blood T cell repertoires in COVID-19. Profiled with immunoSEQ multiplex PCR; TCRdb holds only in-frame clones, not every one. Altogether fewer than 70,000 clones are present, around four fifths being singletons, with the ten largest covering about a fifth. Input material: peripheral blood. These receptors all come from a man aged 25-45 years with COVID-19, enrolled during active disease. CDR3s include the opening cysteine and the closing phenylalanine or tryptophan. D genes are given only for firm matches. Clone size is not always given. Where it is, it says once, few, many or a class for expanded clones.

>TRBJ2-5|NA|TRBD2|TRBV24-1
CATSDFGTSGLQETQYF
TGTGCCACCAGTGATTTTGGGACTAGCGGATTACAAGAGACCCAGTACTTC
>TRBJ2-3|few|NA|TRBV6-1
CASSAGPIRLEAHLSDTQYF
TGTGCCAGCAGTGCCGGACCCATCCGTCTGGAGGCCCATTTATCAGATACGCAGTATTTT
>TRBJ1-5|NA|NA|TRBV7-9
CASSSGDRQPQHF
TGTGCCAGCAGCTCGGGGGACCGGCAGCCCCAGCATTTT
>TRBJ1-3|NA|NA|TRBV6-5
CASSYSWGTGNTIYF
TGTGCCAGCAGTTACTCCTGGGGCACTGGAAACACCATATATTTT
>TRBJ2-7|NA|TRBD2|TRBV6-5
CASSFFSGSSYEQYF
TGTGCCAGCAGTTTCTTTAGCGGGAGCTCCTACGAGCAGTACTTC
>TRBJ2-7|NA|TRBD1|TRBV6-5
CASSHPSTGMGVF
TGTGCCAGCAGCCATCCCTCGACAGGGATGGGAGTCTTC
>TRBJ1-2|NA|TRBD1|TRBV5-5
CASSQGDQGALVYGYTF
TGTGCCAGCAGCCAGGGGGATCAGGGGGCGCTTGTCTATGGCTACACCTTC
>TRBJ2-7|few|TRBD1|TRBV3-1/TRBV3-2
CASSLSRTGGNEQYF
TGTGCCAGCAGCTTGTCCCGGACAGGGGGCAACGAGCAGTACTTC
>TRBJ2-5|once|NA|TRBV11-3
CASSRAANQETQYF
TGTGCCAGCAGCCGCGCGGCGAACCAAGAGACCCAGTACTTC
>TRBJ2-5|NA|TRBD2|TRBV7-3
CASSQTSGKETQYF
TGTGCCAGCAGCCAGACTAGCGGTAAAGAGACCCAGTACTTC
>TRBJ2-5|NA|NA|TRBV7-9
CASSLARRSTYQETQYF
TGTGCCAGCAGCTTAGCGAGGCGGAGTACCTACCAAGAGACCCAGTACTTC
>TRBJ2-7|NA|NA|TRBV4-1
CASSLGGLAGHEQYF
TGCGCCAGCAGCCTAGGGGGCCTAGCGGGTCACGAGCAGTACTTC
>TRBJ2-1|NA|TRBD2|TRBV27
CASSLSTSGNNEQFF
TGTGCCAGCAGTTTATCGACTAGCGGTAACAATGAGCAGTTCTTC
>TRBJ2-7|NA|TRBD1|TRBV4-1
CASSPGQGFGVYEQYF
TGCGCCAGCAGCCCGGGACAGGGGTTCGGAGTCTACGAGCAGTACTTC
>TRBJ1-4|few|TRBD1|TRBV5-5
CASSSRPGGGLGEKLFF
TGTGCCAGCAGCTCCCGACCAGGGGGCGGGTTAGGTGAAAAACTGTTTTTT
>TRBJ2-7|NA|TRBD1|TRBV11-1
CASSWGQAYEQYF
TGTGCCAGCAGTTGGGGACAGGCCTACGAGCAGTACTTC
>TRBJ1-5|NA|TRBD1|TRBV7-2
CASSSTGNSNQPQHF
TGTGCCAGCAGCTCGACAGGGAATAGCAATCAGCCCCAGCATTTT
>TRBJ2-3|NA|TRBD1|TRBV2
CASSLDRGRGDTQYF
TGTGCCAGCAGTCTGGACAGGGGGCGCGGAGATACGCAGTATTTT
>TRBJ2-2|NA|NA|TRBV24-1
CATSDYQNTGELFF
TGTGCCACCAGTGACTACCAGAACACCGGGGAGCTGTTTTTT
>TRBJ2-3|NA|NA|TRBV6-4
CASSEVASYADTQYF
TGTGCCAGCAGTGAGGTGGCTAGTTATGCAGATACGCAGTATTTT
>TRBJ2-5|few|TRBD1|TRBV7-8
CASSWGQGQETQYF
TGTGCCAGCAGCTGGGGACAGGGCCAAGAGACCCAGTACTTC
>TRBJ1-1|NA|NA|TRBV28
CASSSQNTEAFF
TGTGCCAGCAGTTCACAGAACACTGAAGCTTTCTTT
>TRBJ2-1|NA|TRBD2|TRBV5-1
CASRAPGLAGHNEQFF
TGCGCCAGCAGGGCCCCCGGACTAGCGGGGCACAATGAGCAGTTCTTC
>TRBJ1-5|few|TRBD1|TRBV3-1/TRBV3-2
CASSQGQGSSSSYQPQHF
TGTGCCAGCAGCCAAGGACAGGGTAGTTCAAGTTCATATCAGCCCCAGCATTTT
>TRBJ2-3|NA|TRBD2|TRBV7-6
CASSLAPPPSGIGDTQYF
TGTGCCAGCAGCTTAGCCCCACCGCCTAGCGGGATCGGGGATACGCAGTATTTT
>TRBJ1-1|few|NA|TRBV6-2/TRBV6-3
CASSYSGRVATEAFF
TGTGCCAGCAGTTACTCGGGCAGGGTGGCCACTGAAGCTTTCTTT
>TRBJ1-6|NA|NA|TRBV24-1
CATSERTGTRNSPLHF
TGTGCCACCAGTGAAAGGACCGGGACACGGAATTCACCCCTCCACTTT
>TRBJ1-2|NA|NA|TRBV11-3
CASSGRSYGYTF
TGTGCCAGCAGCGGGAGGTCCTATGGCTACACCTTC
>TRBJ2-1|NA|NA|TRBV27
CASSLGGTHNEQFF
TGTGCCAGCAGTTTAGGCGGGACTCACAATGAGCAGTTCTTC
>TRBJ1-4|NA|NA|TRBV7-8
CASSLKRGLNEKLFF
TGTGCCAGCAGCTTGAAAAGGGGACTTAATGAAAAACTGTTTTTT
>TRBJ1-5|NA|NA|TRBV7-8
CASSLVPGENQPQHF
TGTGCCAGCAGCTTAGTCCCAGGGGAAAATCAGCCCCAGCATTTT
>TRBJ2-2|NA|NA|TRBV19
CASSMSLKNTGELFF
TGTGCCAGTAGTATGTCACTCAAGAACACCGGGGAGCTGTTTTTT
>TRBJ2-1|NA|TRBD2|TRBV27
CASSSSLSGAGNEQFF
TGTGCCAGCAGTTCCTCCCTCAGCGGGGCGGGCAATGAGCAGTTCTTC
>TRBJ2-5|NA|TRBD2|TRBV29-1
CSVGRAGGVQETQYF
TGCAGCGTTGGACGAGCGGGGGGGGTCCAAGAGACCCAGTACTTC
>TRBJ2-3|few|TRBD1|TRBV28
CASSLIGADRGGTDTQYF
TGTGCCAGCAGTTTAATTGGGGCGGACAGGGGGGGGACAGATACGCAGTATTTT
>TRBJ2-1|NA|TRBD1|TRBV4-2
CASRAQGDPTDNEQFF
TGTGCCAGCAGGGCCCAGGGGGATCCGACTGACAATGAGCAGTTCTTC
>TRBJ1-1|NA|TRBD1|TRBV19
CASSAGQGPNTEAFF
TGTGCCAGTAGTGCAGGACAGGGACCGAACACTGAAGCTTTCTTT
>TRBJ2-7|NA|TRBD1|TRBV5-4
CASSSFPGQGFEQYF
TGTGCCAGCAGCTCCTTTCCGGGACAGGGTTTTGAGCAGTACTTC
>TRBJ1-6|NA|NA|TRBV11-2
CASSLEVTGRPLHF
TGTGCCAGCAGCTTAGAAGTCACCGGGAGGCCCCTCCACTTT
>TRBJ2-1|once|TRBD1|TRBV29-1
CSVEDLSGQSSYNEQFF
TGCAGCGTTGAAGATCTTTCGGGACAGAGCTCCTACAATGAGCAGTTCTTC
>TRBJ2-2|NA|TRBD1|TRBV2
CASSANRGTGELFF
TGTGCCAGCAGTGCAAACAGGGGCACCGGGGAGCTGTTTTTT
>TRBJ2-1|NA|TRBD2|TRBV18
CASSPPSGGPIYNEQFF
TGTGCCAGCTCACCACCCTCGGGAGGGCCAATCTACAATGAGCAGTTCTTC
>TRBJ1-1|few|TRBD1|TRBV6-2/TRBV6-3
CASSSTGGIMNTEAFF
TGTGCCAGCAGTTCCACAGGGGGCATAATGAACACTGAAGCTTTCTTT
>TRBJ1-4|NA|NA|TRBV19
CASQRSDRDEKLFF
TGTGCCAGCCAGAGGTCGGACAGAGATGAAAAACTGTTTTTT
>TRBJ2-7|NA|NA|TRBV5-5
CASSLFGAADTYEQYF
TGTGCCAGCAGCTTATTTGGAGCGGCCGATACCTACGAGCAGTACTTC
>TRBJ1-1|NA|NA|TRBV28
CAGPRTANTEAFF
TGTGCCGGACCCCGGACAGCGAACACTGAAGCTTTCTTT
>TRBJ1-1|NA|NA|TRBV7-9
CASSPLETEAFF
TGTGCCAGCAGCCCGCTGGAGACTGAAGCTTTCTTT
>TRBJ1-4|NA|NA|TRBV7-8
CASSLRPSGLEREKLFF
TGTGCCAGCAGCTTAAGGCCCTCGGGACTCGAGCGGGAAAAACTGTTTTTT
>TRBJ2-1|NA|TRBD1|TRBV10-1
CASSEGQGRDEQFF
TGCGCCAGCAGTGAGGGACAGGGGAGGGATGAGCAGTTCTTC
>TRBJ1-5|NA|NA|TRBV3-1/TRBV3-2
CASSADSLSQPQHF
TGTGCCAGCAGTGCAGACAGCCTAAGTCAGCCCCAGCATTTT
>TRBJ1-2|NA|TRBD1|TRBV16
CASSLLGERGLNYGYTF
TGTGCCAGCAGCCTCTTAGGAGAGAGGGGGCTTAACTATGGCTACACCTTC
>TRBJ1-2|NA|TRBD1|TRBV28
CASSFSPRQGEWANYGYTF
TGTGCCAGCAGTTTTTCCCCCCGACAGGGGGAGTGGGCTAACTATGGCTACACCTTC